The rows below give T cell receptor beta chains drawn from one sample of a study of T cell responses to AZD1222 COVID-19 vaccine. Data came from immunoSEQ multiplex PCR; TCRdb stores just in-frame clones and leaves some out. The sample consists of roughly 150,000 clones, about 88% of them appearing once. The sample consisted of peripheral blood, taken after recovery from COVID-19. All receptors come from an adult who had recovered from COVID-19. Both conserved end residues are part of each CDR3. A D gene is named only where the DNA matches it firmly. A clone size is listed for some rows: how often the clone was seen (once, few, many), or a class if it is expanded.

j_gene: TRBJ1-2; v_gene: TRBV19; d_gene: .; abundance: .; CDR3aa: CASSRVERRYGYTF; CDR3nt: TGTGCCAGTAGTAGGGTGGAGAGAAGGTATGGCTACACCTTC
j_gene: TRBJ2-5; v_gene: TRBV6-5; d_gene: TRBD2; abundance: .; CDR3aa: CASSNLGLGFQETQYF; CDR3nt: TGTGCCAGCAGTAACTTGGGACTAGGGTTCCAAGAGACCCAGTACTTC
j_gene: TRBJ2-7; v_gene: TRBV6-5; d_gene: TRBD1; abundance: .; CDR3aa: CASSRRTGVSYEQYF; CDR3nt: TGTGCCAGCAGCCGTCGGACAGGGGTCTCCTACGAGCAGTACTTC
j_gene: TRBJ2-1; v_gene: TRBV7-9; d_gene: TRBD2; abundance: .; CDR3aa: CASSLRREGRNEQFF; CDR3nt: TGTGCCAGCAGCTTAAGGCGGGAGGGTAGGAATGAGCAGTTCTTC
j_gene: TRBJ2-7; v_gene: TRBV4-1; d_gene: .; abundance: .; CDR3aa: CASSQGHGVFGLEQYF; CDR3nt: TGCGCCAGCAGCCAAGGGCACGGGGTCTTCGGTCTCGAGCAGTACTTC
j_gene: TRBJ1-5; v_gene: TRBV1; d_gene: .; abundance: .; CDR3aa: CTSSPRHRGAQHF; CDR3nt: TGCACCAGCAGCCCCCGACACCGCGGGGCCCAGCATTTT
j_gene: TRBJ2-7; v_gene: TRBV5-1; d_gene: .; abundance: .; CDR3aa: CASSFGRGWGESYEQYF; CDR3nt: TGCGCCAGCAGCTTCGGACGGGGGTGGGGAGAATCCTACGAGCAGTACTTC
j_gene: TRBJ1-6; v_gene: TRBV19; d_gene: TRBD1; abundance: .; CDR3aa: CASSIRRGPNSPLHF; CDR3nt: TGTGCCAGTAGTATAAGGAGGGGGCCTAATTCACCCCTCCACTTT
j_gene: TRBJ1-1; v_gene: TRBV19; d_gene: .; abundance: .; CDR3aa: CASRGMNTEAFF; CDR3nt: TGTGCCAGTCGGGGGATGAACACTGAAGCTTTCTTT
j_gene: TRBJ2-1; v_gene: TRBV7-3; d_gene: TRBD2; abundance: .; CDR3aa: CASSQGLAGFNEQFF; CDR3nt: TGTGCCAGCAGCCAAGGACTAGCGGGTTTCAATGAGCAGTTCTTC
j_gene: TRBJ2-7; v_gene: TRBV10-3; d_gene: .; abundance: .; CDR3aa: CAISDYGGGSEQYF; CDR3nt: TGTGCCATCAGTGATTACGGGGGAGGATCCGAGCAGTACTTC
j_gene: TRBJ2-1; v_gene: TRBV29-1; d_gene: .; abundance: .; CDR3aa: CSVDLVYNEQFF; CDR3nt: TGCAGCGTTGATTTGGTGTACAATGAGCAGTTCTTC
j_gene: TRBJ2-2; v_gene: TRBV4-3; d_gene: .; abundance: .; CDR3aa: CASSQPEGASTGELFF; CDR3nt: TGCGCCAGCAGCCAACCGGAGGGGGCGAGCACCGGGGAGCTGTTTTTT
j_gene: TRBJ2-1; v_gene: TRBV9; d_gene: .; abundance: .; CDR3aa: CASSARSGQSYNEQFF; CDR3nt: TGTGCCAGCAGCGCCCGATCGGGACAAAGCTACAATGAGCAGTTCTTC
j_gene: TRBJ1-1; v_gene: TRBV7-9; d_gene: TRBD1; abundance: .; CDR3aa: CASGKDRGSTEAFF; CDR3nt: TGTGCCAGCGGAAAGGACAGGGGGAGCACTGAAGCTTTCTTT
j_gene: TRBJ1-1; v_gene: TRBV19; d_gene: .; abundance: .; CDR3aa: CASRPGPLGTEAFF; CDR3nt: TGTGCCAGTAGGCCAGGGCCCCTGGGCACTGAAGCTTTCTTT
j_gene: TRBJ2-3; v_gene: TRBV9; d_gene: .; abundance: .; CDR3aa: CASSVALANTQYF; CDR3nt: TGTGCCAGCAGCGTAGCCCTGGCGAATACGCAGTATTTT
j_gene: TRBJ2-3; v_gene: TRBV4-2; d_gene: .; abundance: .; CDR3aa: CASSQGRGDIDGRDTQYF; CDR3nt: TGTGCCAGCAGCCAAGGACGCGGAGATATAGATGGTCGCGATACGCAGTATTTT
j_gene: TRBJ2-7; v_gene: TRBV2; d_gene: .; abundance: .; CDR3aa: CASSPIGFQDEQYF; CDR3nt: TGTGCCAGCAGCCCCATCGGCTTTCAGGACGAGCAGTACTTC
j_gene: TRBJ2-7; v_gene: TRBV6-2/TRBV6-3; d_gene: .; abundance: .; CDR3aa: CASSYVVREQYF; CDR3nt: TGTGCCAGCAGTTACGTGGTCCGGGAGCAGTACTTC
j_gene: TRBJ1-2; v_gene: TRBV27; d_gene: .; abundance: .; CDR3aa: CASSLARVQGNYGYTF; CDR3nt: TGTGCCAGCAGTTTGGCGAGGGTACAGGGAAACTATGGCTACACCTTC
j_gene: TRBJ1-5; v_gene: TRBV7-9; d_gene: .; abundance: .; CDR3aa: CASSITGGYQPQHF; CDR3nt: TGTGCCAGCAGCATCACGGGGGGGTATCAGCCCCAGCATTTT
j_gene: TRBJ1-3; v_gene: TRBV5-1; d_gene: TRBD1; abundance: .; CDR3aa: CASSLSPGQGENTIYF; CDR3nt: TGCGCCAGCAGCTTGTCACCGGGACAGGGGGAAAACACCATATATTTT
j_gene: TRBJ1-2; v_gene: TRBV6-4; d_gene: .; abundance: .; CDR3aa: CASSASGTPRDGYTF; CDR3nt: TGTGCCAGCAGCGCCTCCGGGACACCCAGGGACGGCTACACCTTC
j_gene: TRBJ1-1; v_gene: TRBV5-5; d_gene: TRBD1; abundance: .; CDR3aa: CASRWTGGNTEAFF; CDR3nt: TGTGCCAGCAGGTGGACAGGGGGGAACACTGAAGCTTTCTTT
j_gene: TRBJ2-7; v_gene: TRBV7-2; d_gene: TRBD1; abundance: .; CDR3aa: CASSQGTGGWYEQYF; CDR3nt: TGTGCCAGCAGCCAGGGGACAGGGGGTTGGTACGAGCAGTACTTC
j_gene: TRBJ2-5; v_gene: TRBV5-8; d_gene: .; abundance: .; CDR3aa: CASSLSTFLTQYF; CDR3nt: TGTGCCAGCAGCTTGAGTACTTTCCTTACCCAGTACTTC
j_gene: TRBJ2-1; v_gene: TRBV6-4; d_gene: .; abundance: once; CDR3aa: CASSDPTISNEQFF; CDR3nt: TGTGCCAGCAGTGACCCTACTATCAGCAATGAGCAGTTCTTC
j_gene: TRBJ1-2; v_gene: TRBV7-2; d_gene: TRBD1; abundance: once; CDR3aa: CASSLSTEAGGYTF; CDR3nt: TGTGCCAGCAGCTTATCAACGGAGGCAGGGGGTTACACCTTC